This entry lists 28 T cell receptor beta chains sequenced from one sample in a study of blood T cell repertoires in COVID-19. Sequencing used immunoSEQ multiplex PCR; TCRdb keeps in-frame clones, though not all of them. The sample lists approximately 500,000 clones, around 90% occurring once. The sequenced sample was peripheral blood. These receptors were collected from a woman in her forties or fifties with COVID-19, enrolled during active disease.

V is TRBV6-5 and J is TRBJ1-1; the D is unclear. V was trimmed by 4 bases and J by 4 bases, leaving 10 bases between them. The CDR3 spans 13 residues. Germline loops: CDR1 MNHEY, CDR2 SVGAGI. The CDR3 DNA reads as TGTGCCAGCAGTTTGGGCCCCGTCACTGAAGCTTTCTTT. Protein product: CASSLGPVTEAFF.

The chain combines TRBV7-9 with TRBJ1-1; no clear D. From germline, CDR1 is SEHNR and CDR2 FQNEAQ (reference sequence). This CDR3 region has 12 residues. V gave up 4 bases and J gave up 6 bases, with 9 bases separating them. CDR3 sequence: CASSSETAEAFF. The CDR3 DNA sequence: TGTGCCAGCAGCTCGGAGACGGCTGAAGCTTTCTTT.

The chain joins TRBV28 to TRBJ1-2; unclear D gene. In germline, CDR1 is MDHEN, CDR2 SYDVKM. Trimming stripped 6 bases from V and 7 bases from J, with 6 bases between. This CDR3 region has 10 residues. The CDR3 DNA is TGTGCCAGCAGCGGAGTTGGCTACACCTTC. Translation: CASSGVGYTF.

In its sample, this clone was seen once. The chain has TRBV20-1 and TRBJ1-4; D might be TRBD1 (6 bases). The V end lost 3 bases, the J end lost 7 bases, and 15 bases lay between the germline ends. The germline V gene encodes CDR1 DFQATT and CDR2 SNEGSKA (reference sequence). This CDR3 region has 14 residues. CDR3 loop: CSASFPGQPEKLFF. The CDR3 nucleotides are TGCAGTGCTAGTTTCCCTGGACAGCCTGAAAAACTGTTTTTT.

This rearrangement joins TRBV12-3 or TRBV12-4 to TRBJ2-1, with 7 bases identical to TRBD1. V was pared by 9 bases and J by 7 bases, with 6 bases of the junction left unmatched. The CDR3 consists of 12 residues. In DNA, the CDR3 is TGTGCCAGTGGGGACAGAAGAAATGAGCAGTTCTTC. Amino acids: CASGDRRNEQFF.

CDR3 residues: CASSLAGYGYTF. The CDR3 bases are TGTGCCAGCAGCTTGGCAGGGTATGGCTACACCTTC. The J gene is TRBJ1-2, the V gene TRBV5-6; the D gene is possibly TRBD1 (5 bases). This CDR3 region has 12 residues. Germline assignment: CDR1 SGHDT and CDR2 YYEEEE. V dropped 0 bases and J dropped 5 bases, with 5 bases sitting between them.

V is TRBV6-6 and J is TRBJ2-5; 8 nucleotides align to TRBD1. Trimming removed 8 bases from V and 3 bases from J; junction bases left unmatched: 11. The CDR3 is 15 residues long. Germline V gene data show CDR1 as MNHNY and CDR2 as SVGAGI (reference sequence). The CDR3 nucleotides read TGTGCCAGCGACCCGACAGGGGAATTAAAAGAGACCCAGTACTTC. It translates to CASDPTGELKETQYF.

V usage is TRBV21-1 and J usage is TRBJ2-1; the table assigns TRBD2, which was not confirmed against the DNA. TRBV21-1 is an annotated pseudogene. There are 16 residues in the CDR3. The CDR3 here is CASVVGAGGSYNEQFF. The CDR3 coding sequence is TGTGCCAGCGTCGTAGGTGCGGGGGGGTCCTACAATGAGCAGTTCTTC.

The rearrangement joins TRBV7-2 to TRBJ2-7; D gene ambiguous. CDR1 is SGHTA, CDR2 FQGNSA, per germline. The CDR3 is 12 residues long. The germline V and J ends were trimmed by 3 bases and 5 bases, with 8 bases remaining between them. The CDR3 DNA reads TGTGCCAGCAGCTTGTTGGGCCACGAGCAGTACTTC. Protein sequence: CASSLLGHEQYF.

In nucleotides, the CDR3 is TGTGCCAGTAGTATGGGGGCGACCCAGTACTTC. This encodes CASSMGATQYF. The genes are TRBV19 and TRBJ2-5, with D perhaps TRBD1 (6 bases). Germline CDR1 reads LNHDA; CDR2 reads SQIVND (reference sequence). The V and J ends lost 3 bases and 7 bases respectively, with 6 bases between them. The CDR3 totals 11 residues. Full variable domain (outside the CDR3, taken from reference TRBV19 and TRBJ2-5): DGGITQSPKYLFRKEGQNVTLSCEQNLNHDAMYWYRQDPGQGLRLIYYSQIVNDFQKGDIAEGYSVSREKKESFPLTVTSAQKNPTAFYLCASSMGATQYFGPGTRLLVL.

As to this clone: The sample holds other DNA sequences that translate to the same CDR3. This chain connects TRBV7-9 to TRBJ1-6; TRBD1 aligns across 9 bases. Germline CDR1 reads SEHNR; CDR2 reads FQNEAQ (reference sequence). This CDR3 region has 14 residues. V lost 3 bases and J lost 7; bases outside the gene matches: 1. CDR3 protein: CASSFGQGNSPLHF. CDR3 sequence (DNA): TGTGCCAGCAGCTTCGGACAGGGGAATTCACCCCTCCACTTT. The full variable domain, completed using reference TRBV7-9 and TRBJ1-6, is DTGVSQNPRHKITKRGQNVTFRCDPISEHNRLYWYRQTLGQGPEFLTYFQNEAQLEKSRLLSDRFSAERPKGSFSTLEIQRTEQGDSAMYLCASSFGQGNSPLHFGNGTRLTVT.

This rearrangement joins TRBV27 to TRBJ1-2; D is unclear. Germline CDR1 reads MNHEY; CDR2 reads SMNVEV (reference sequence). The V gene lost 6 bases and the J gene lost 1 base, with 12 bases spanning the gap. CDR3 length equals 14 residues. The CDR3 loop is CASRRGDRNYGYTF. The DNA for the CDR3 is TGTGCCAGCAGACGGGGAGACCGTAACTATGGCTACACCTTC.

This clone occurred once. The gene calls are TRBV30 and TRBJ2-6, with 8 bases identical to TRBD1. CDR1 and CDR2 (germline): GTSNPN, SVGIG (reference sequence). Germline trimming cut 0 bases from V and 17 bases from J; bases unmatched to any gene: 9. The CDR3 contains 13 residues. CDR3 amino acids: CAWSVFDRGALTF. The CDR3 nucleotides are TGTGCCTGGAGTGTATTCGACAGGGGAGCCTTGACTTTC.

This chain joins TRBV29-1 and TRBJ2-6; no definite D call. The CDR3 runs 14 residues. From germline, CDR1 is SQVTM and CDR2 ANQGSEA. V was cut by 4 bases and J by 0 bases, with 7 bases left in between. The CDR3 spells CSVVSFSGANVLTF. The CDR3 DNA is TGCAGCGTTGTTTCTTTCTCTGGGGCCAACGTCCTGACTTTC.

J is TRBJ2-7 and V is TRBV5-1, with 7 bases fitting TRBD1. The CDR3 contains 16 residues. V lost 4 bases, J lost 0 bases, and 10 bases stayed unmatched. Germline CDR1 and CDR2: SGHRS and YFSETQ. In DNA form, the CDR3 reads TGCGCCAGCAGCCCACTCGACCGGGACAGCTCCTACGAGCAGTACTTC. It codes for CASSPLDRDSSYEQYF.

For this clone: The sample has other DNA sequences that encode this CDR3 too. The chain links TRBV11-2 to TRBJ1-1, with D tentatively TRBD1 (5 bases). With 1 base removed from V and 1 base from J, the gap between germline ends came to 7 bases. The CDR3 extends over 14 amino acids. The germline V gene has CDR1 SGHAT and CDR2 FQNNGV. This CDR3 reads CASSLVGQNTEAFF. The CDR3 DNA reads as TGTGCCAGCAGCTTAGTCGGACAGAACACTGAAGCTTTCTTT.

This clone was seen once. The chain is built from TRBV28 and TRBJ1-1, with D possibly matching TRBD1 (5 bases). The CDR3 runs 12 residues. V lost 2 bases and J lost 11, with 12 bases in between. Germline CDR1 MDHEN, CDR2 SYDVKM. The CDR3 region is CASSLPDSGAFF. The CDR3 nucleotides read TGTGCCAGCAGTTTACCAGACAGTGGGGCTTTCTTT.

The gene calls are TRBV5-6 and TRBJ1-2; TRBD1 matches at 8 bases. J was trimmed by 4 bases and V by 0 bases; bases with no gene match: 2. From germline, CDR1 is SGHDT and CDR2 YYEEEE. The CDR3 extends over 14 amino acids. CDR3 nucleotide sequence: TGTGCCAGCAGCTTGGTGACAGGGGTCTATGGCTACACCTTC. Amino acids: CASSLVTGVYGYTF.

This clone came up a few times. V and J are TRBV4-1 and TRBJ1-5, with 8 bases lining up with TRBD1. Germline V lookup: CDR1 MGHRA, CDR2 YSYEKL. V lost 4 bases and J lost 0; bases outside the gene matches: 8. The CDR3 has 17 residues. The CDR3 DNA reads TGCGCCAGCAGCCCCGGGACAGGAGTTTATAGCAATCAGCCCCAGCATTTT. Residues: CASSPGTGVYSNQPQHF.

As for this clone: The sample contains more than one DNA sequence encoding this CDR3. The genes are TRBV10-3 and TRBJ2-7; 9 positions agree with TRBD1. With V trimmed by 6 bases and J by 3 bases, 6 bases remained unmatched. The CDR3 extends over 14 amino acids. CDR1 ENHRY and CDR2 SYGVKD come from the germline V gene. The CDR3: CAISGQGSSYEQYF. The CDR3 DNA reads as TGTGCCATCAGCGGACAGGGGAGTAGCTACGAGCAGTACTTC.

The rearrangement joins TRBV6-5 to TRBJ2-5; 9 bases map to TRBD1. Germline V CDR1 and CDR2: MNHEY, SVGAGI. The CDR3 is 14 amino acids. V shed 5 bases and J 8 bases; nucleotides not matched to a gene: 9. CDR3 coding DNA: TGTGCCAGCAGTAGGACCCGGACAGGGGAAACCCAGTACTTC. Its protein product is CASSRTRTGETQYF.

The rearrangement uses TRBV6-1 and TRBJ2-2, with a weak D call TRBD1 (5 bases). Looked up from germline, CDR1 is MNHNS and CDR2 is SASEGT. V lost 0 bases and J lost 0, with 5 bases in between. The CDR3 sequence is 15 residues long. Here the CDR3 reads CASSEAGANTGELFF. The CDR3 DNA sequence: TGTGCCAGCAGTGAAGCAGGGGCGAACACCGGGGAGCTGTTTTTT.

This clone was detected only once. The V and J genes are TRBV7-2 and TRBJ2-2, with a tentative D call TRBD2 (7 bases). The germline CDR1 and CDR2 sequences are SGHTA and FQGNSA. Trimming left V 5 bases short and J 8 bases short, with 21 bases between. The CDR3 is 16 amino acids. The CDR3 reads CASSPQGGGLGGELFF. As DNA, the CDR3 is TGTGCCAGCAGCCCCCAGGGAGGGGGGCTGGGGGGGGAGCTGTTTTTT.

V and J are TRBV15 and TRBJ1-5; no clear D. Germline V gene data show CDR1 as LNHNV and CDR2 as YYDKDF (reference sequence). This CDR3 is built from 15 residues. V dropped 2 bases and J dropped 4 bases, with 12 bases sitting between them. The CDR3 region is CATSRSSSGNQPQHF. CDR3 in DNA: TGTGCCACCAGCAGATCCAGCAGCGGTAATCAGCCCCAGCATTTT. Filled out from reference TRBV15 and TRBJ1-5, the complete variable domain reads DAMVIQNPRYQVTQFGKPVTLSCSQTLNHNVMYWYQQKSSQAPKLLFHYYDKDFNNEADTPDNFQSRRPNTSFCFLDIRSPGLGDTAMYLCATSRSSSGNQPQHFGDGTRLSIL.

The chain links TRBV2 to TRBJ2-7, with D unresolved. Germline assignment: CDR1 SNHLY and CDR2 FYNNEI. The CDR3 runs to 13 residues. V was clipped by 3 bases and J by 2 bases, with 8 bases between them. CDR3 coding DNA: TGTGCCAGCAGTGATTACAGCACCTACGAGCAGTACTTC. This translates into CASSDYSTYEQYF.

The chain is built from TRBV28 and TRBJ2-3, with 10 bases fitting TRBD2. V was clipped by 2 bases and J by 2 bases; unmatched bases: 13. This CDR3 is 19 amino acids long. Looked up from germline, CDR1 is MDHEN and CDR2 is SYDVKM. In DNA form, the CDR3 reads TGTGCCAGCAGTTTACCCCTTGGGGTTAGCGGGGGGCTCACAGATACGCAGTATTTT. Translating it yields CASSLPLGVSGGLTDTQYF.

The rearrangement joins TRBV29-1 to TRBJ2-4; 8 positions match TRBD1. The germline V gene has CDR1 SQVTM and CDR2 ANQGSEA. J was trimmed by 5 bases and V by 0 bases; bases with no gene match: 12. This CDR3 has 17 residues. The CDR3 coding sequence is TGCAGCGTTGAAGAGCGGGACAGGATTTCTGTCCAAAACATTCAGTACTTC. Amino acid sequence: CSVEERDRISVQNIQYF.

The CDR3 sequence is CAISESSGANTGELFF. The DNA for the CDR3 is TGTGCCATCAGTGAGTCGAGTGGGGCAAATACCGGGGAGCTGTTTTTT. The chain is built from TRBV10-3 and TRBJ2-2; tentatively, D is TRBD1 (5 bases). The V gene lost 0 bases and the J gene lost 5 bases, with 13 bases spanning the gap. The CDR3 extends over 16 amino acids. The V gene's germline CDR1 is ENHRY and CDR2 SYGVKD.